What follows are 25 T cell receptor beta chains derived from one specimen sequenced in a study of CD8+ T cells in alopecia areata. Treatment of the sample: oral pan-JAK inhibitor, 5-10 mg twice daily. Sequencing relied on a cDNA template that was reverse transcribed from extracted RNA. Repertoires were generated with immunoSEQ multiplex PCR, while TCRdb's copy carries only in-frame clones and drops some. The sample includes about 140,000 clones, roughly four fifths of them seen just once. The sample consisted of CD8+ T cells sorted from blood, taken at week 4, from a patient treated with tofacitinib. The receptors come from a human donor with alopecia areata.

The CDR3 region has the DNA TGTGCCAGCAGCCCCGGGGACACTACCTACGAGCAGTACTTC. Translated, it gives CASSPGDTTYEQYF. This rearrangement joins TRBV7-8 to TRBJ2-7; maybe TRBD1 (6 bases). Germline lookup yields CDR1 SGHVS and CDR2 FQNEAQ. The CDR3 is 14 amino acids. Trimming stripped 5 bases from V and 2 bases from J, with 13 bases between.

The chain carries TRBV6-5 and TRBJ2-1; D is possibly TRBD1 (6 bases). V was clipped by 8 bases and J by 3 bases, with 14 bases between them. CDR1 is MNHEY and CDR2 is SVGAGI in the germline V gene. This CDR3 spans 14 amino acids. The DNA of the CDR3 is TGTGCCAGCTGGGAAGGGGGACACTACAATGAGCAGTTCTTC. It encodes CASWEGGHYNEQFF.

The chain uses TRBV10-3 and TRBJ2-4, with D unresolved. Germline V gives CDR1 ENHRY, CDR2 SYGVKD. V was trimmed by 0 bases and J by 2 bases, leaving 11 bases between them. CDR3 length equals 16 residues. CDR3 DNA sequence: TGTGCCATCAGTGAGTCGCAGACCCCCTCCAAAAACATTCAGTACTTC. It translates to CAISESQTPSKNIQYF.

V is TRBV2 and J is TRBJ1-4; possible D gene TRBD1, 5 bases. The CDR3 length is 14 residues. Germline V lookup: CDR1 SNHLY, CDR2 FYNNEI. The germline V and J ends were trimmed by 3 bases and 8 bases, with 13 bases remaining between them. CDR3 protein: CASSDSTEDEKLFF. The CDR3 DNA reads TGTGCCAGCAGTGATTCGACAGAGGACGAAAAACTGTTTTTT.

This clone was observed a single time. The rearrangement uses TRBV18 and TRBJ2-5, with D possibly being TRBD2 (6 bases). TRBJ2-7 matches the DNA end more closely, so the J call is doubtful. The CDR3 has 15 residues. Per germline, CDR1 KGHSH and CDR2 LQKENI. The CDR3 DNA sequence: TGTGCCAGCTCACGGGAGCTGGGCCCCGGGGGCGAGCAGTACTTC. As protein: CASSRELGPGGEQYF.

V and J are TRBV11-2 and TRBJ2-7; D ambiguous. Trimming removed 3 bases from V and 2 bases from J, with 8 bases in between. Germline V gene lookup returns CDR1 SGHAT and CDR2 FQNNGV. CDR3 size: 13 residues. CDR3 in amino acids: CASSFDSTYEQYF. The DNA of the CDR3 is TGTGCCAGCAGCTTCGACTCTACCTACGAGCAGTACTTC.

The chain has TRBV19 and TRBJ2-1, with D perhaps TRBD1 (6 bases). Per the germline V gene, CDR1 is LNHDA and CDR2 is SQIVND (reference sequence). V gave up 2 bases and J gave up 0 bases, with 8 bases separating them. The CDR3 has 15 amino acids. As DNA, the CDR3 is TGTGCCAGTAGTATACTAGGGGGCTCCTACAATGAGCAGTTCTTC. Amino acids: CASSILGGSYNEQFF. The full variable domain, in which reference TRBV19 and TRBJ2-1 provide the parts outside the CDR3, is DGGITQSPKYLFRKEGQNVTLSCEQNLNHDAMYWYRQDPGQGLRLIYYSQIVNDFQKGDIAEGYSVSREKKESFPLTVTSAQKNPTAFYLCASSILGGSYNEQFFGPGTRLTVL.

The V and J genes are TRBV7-2 and TRBJ2-7; 8 bases fit TRBD2. The V segment lost 4 bases and the J segment 4 bases; nucleotides outside the gene matches: 6. This CDR3 contains 14 residues. Germline loops: CDR1 SGHTA, CDR2 FQGNSA. The CDR3 reads CASSSLAGLYEQYF. Written as DNA, the CDR3 is TGTGCCAGCAGCTCCCTAGCGGGTCTTTACGAGCAGTACTTC.

The chain joins TRBV5-1 to TRBJ2-5; possibly TRBD1 or TRBD2 for D (6 bases each). The end of the DNA fits TRBJ2-7 better, so the J call may be wrong. The CDR3 consists of 14 residues. The germline V gene has CDR1 SGHRS and CDR2 YFSETQ. CDR3 bases: TGCGCCAGCAATCCAGGGGAGGCCTCCTACGAGCAGTACTTC. Its protein is CASNPGEASYEQYF.

The DNA for the CDR3 is TGTGCCAGCAGCCTCGGGACAGCCAATGAGCAGTTCTTC. Protein sequence: CASSLGTANEQFF. The rearrangement joins TRBV11-2 to TRBJ2-1, with 7 nucleotides matching TRBD1. With V trimmed by 5 bases and J by 6 bases, 4 bases remained unmatched. This CDR3 has 13 residues. From germline, CDR1 is SGHAT and CDR2 FQNNGV.

This clone has just a few counts. The rearrangement uses TRBV29-1 and TRBJ2-1; 7 nucleotides agree with TRBD1. In germline, CDR1 is SQVTM, CDR2 ANQGSEA. This CDR3 comprises 16 residues. V was pared by 6 bases and J by 3 bases, with 14 bases of the junction left unmatched. CDR3 region: CSVPAGVGTDYNEQFF. CDR3 bases: TGCAGCGTGCCCGCTGGAGTGGGGACAGACTACAATGAGCAGTTCTTC.

The rearrangement uses TRBV29-1 and TRBJ2-3; D is tentatively TRBD1 or TRBD2 (5 bases each). The CDR3 consists of 15 residues. Trimming removed 6 bases from V and 4 bases from J, with 20 bases in between. CDR1 is SQVTM and CDR2 is ANQGSEA in the germline V gene. CDR3 nucleotides: TGCAGCGTCACCAGGTTGGGGGTGGGGGCAGATACGCAGTATTTT. Translating it yields CSVTRLGVGADTQYF.

This chain joins TRBV5-6 and TRBJ2-5; maybe TRBD1 (6 bases). The CDR3 is 13 amino acids. V shed 4 bases and J shed 4 bases, with 11 bases lying between them. Germline CDR1 is SGHDT and CDR2 is YYEEEE. CDR3 residues: CASSDTGTETQYF. The CDR3 DNA is TGTGCCAGCAGCGATACAGGGACAGAGACCCAGTACTTC. The variable domain in full, with the rest retrieved from reference TRBV5-6 and TRBJ2-5, is DAGVTQSPTHLIKTRGQQVTLRCSPKSGHDTVSWYQQALGQGPQFIFQYYEEEERQRGNFPDRFSGHQFPNYSSELNVNALLLGDSALYLCASSDTGTETQYFGPGTRLLVL.

CDR3 in DNA: TGCAGCGTCCCATACGGAAACACCATATATTTT. This gives the protein CSVPYGNTIYF. The chain has TRBV29-1 and TRBJ1-3, with D unclear. The CDR3 contains 11 residues. The V end was cut by 6 bases, the J end by 4 bases, with 7 bases between. The germline V gene has CDR1 SQVTM and CDR2 ANQGSEA.

The DNA of the CDR3 is TGTGCCAGCAGCCCCCCGCTGGGAGGACAGGGGGCCGATGAGCAGTTCTTC. Amino acid sequence: CASSPPLGGQGADEQFF. The chain joins TRBV7-9 to TRBJ2-1; 11 nucleotides line up with TRBD1. V shed 5 bases, J shed 8 bases, and the junction held 14 bases outside the gene matches. There are 17 residues in the CDR3. Germline lookup yields CDR1 SEHNR and CDR2 FQNEAQ (reference sequence).

V is TRBV7-2 and J is TRBJ2-7; TRBD1 matches 8 bases. Germline lookup yields CDR1 SGHTA and CDR2 FQGNSA. The CDR3 is 14 amino acids. Unmatched junction bases numbered 6, after V lost 5 bases and J lost 3 bases. CDR3 sequence: CASSDSGTGYEQYF. The CDR3 DNA reads as TGTGCCAGCAGCGACTCCGGGACAGGCTACGAGCAGTACTTC.

This chain joins TRBV21-1 and TRBJ2-1; the table's TRBD1 call for D was not verified on the DNA. TRBV21-1 is designated a pseudogene. The CDR3 runs to 16 residues. CDR3 protein: CASSTLRDSSYNEQFF. As DNA, the CDR3 is TGTGCCAGCAGCACCCTTAGGGACAGCTCCTACAATGAGCAGTTCTTC.

This clone came up a few times. The CDR3 nucleotides are TGTGCCAGCAGCTTAGAATTAGCGGGGTCTGAGTTTGTTACGCAGTATTTT. Its protein product is CASSLELAGSEFVTQYF. The V gene is TRBV7-3, the J gene TRBJ2-3, with TRBD2 matching over 8 bases. The CDR3 is 17 residues long. CDR1 is SGHTA and CDR2 is FQGTGA in the germline V gene. The V and J ends lost 2 bases and 8 bases, in that order; junction bases with no gene match: 15.

This clone has just one count. V is TRBV30 and J is TRBJ2-5; the D is unclear. This CDR3 has 13 amino acids. The germline V gene has CDR1 GTSNPN and CDR2 SVGIG (reference sequence). V was cut by 5 bases and J by 0 bases, with 10 bases left in between. CDR3 sequence (DNA): TGTGCCTGGGGTACGGAATACCAAGAGACCCAGTACTTC. Its translation is CAWGTEYQETQYF. Looking up the rest from reference TRBV30 and TRBJ2-5 gives the full variable domain: SQTIHQWPATLVQPVGSPLSLECTVEGTSNPNLYWYRQAAGRGLQLLFYSVGIGQISSEVPQNLSASRPQDRQFILSSKKLLLSDSGFYLCAWGTEYQETQYFGPGTRLLVL.

This clone was counted between two and nine times. This chain joins TRBV4-3 and TRBJ2-3, with D uncertain. V lost 0 bases and J lost 4, with 20 bases in between. Per germline, CDR1 LGHNA and CDR2 YSLEER. This CDR3 contains 18 residues. CDR3 loop: CASSQDLLGSSYADTQYF. CDR3 nucleotide sequence: TGCGCCAGCAGCCAAGATCTTCTGGGATCCTCGTATGCAGATACGCAGTATTTT.

This sequence joins TRBV7-8 and TRBJ2-7, with TRBD1 matching 7 bases. Germline loops: CDR1 SGHVS, CDR2 FQNEAQ. V was clipped by 6 bases and J by 3 bases; unmatched bases: 2. This CDR3 is 12 amino acids long. The CDR3 DNA is TGTGCCAGCAGAAGGGACAGCTACGAGCAGTACTTC. Protein product: CASRRDSYEQYF.

The chain carries TRBV30 and TRBJ1-5; TRBD1 matches at 9 bases. Germline CDR1 and CDR2: GTSNPN and SVGIG (reference sequence). The CDR3 extends over 14 amino acids. Trimming took 2 bases from V and 7 from J; bases not matched to a gene: 6. As DNA, the CDR3 is TGTGCCTGGAGTCCGGGACAGGGCGGACAGCCCCAGCATTTT. It translates to CAWSPGQGGQPQHF. Full variable domain (outside the CDR3, taken from reference TRBV30 and TRBJ1-5): SQTIHQWPATLVQPVGSPLSLECTVEGTSNPNLYWYRQAAGRGLQLLFYSVGIGQISSEVPQNLSASRPQDRQFILSSKKLLLSDSGFYLCAWSPGQGGQPQHFGDGTRLSIL.

This chain links TRBV15 with TRBJ1-5; D is possibly TRBD1 (6 bases). Germline loops: CDR1 LNHNV, CDR2 YYDKDF (reference sequence). This CDR3 is 15 amino acids long. Trimming left V 4 bases short and J 5 bases short, with 15 bases between. The CDR3 DNA reads as TGTGCCACCAGCACCTCAGGGGCATGGCATCAGCCCCAGCATTTT. Translating it yields CATSTSGAWHQPQHF.

This clone was counted a few times. This chain uses TRBV7-9 with TRBJ2-1; D ambiguous. The CDR3 length is 11 residues. V was pared by 5 bases and J by 8 bases, with 7 bases between. Germline V gene sequence: CDR1 SEHNR, CDR2 FQNEAQ (reference sequence). CDR3 bases: TGTGCCAGCAGCCCCGACGATGAGCAGTTCTTC. This encodes CASSPDDEQFF.

This clone was detected a few times. The rearrangement links TRBV5-1 to TRBJ2-1; 11 bases are a match to TRBD1. In germline, CDR1 is SGHRS, CDR2 YFSETQ. This CDR3 region has 18 residues. The junction had 13 bases not matched to a gene; V was cut back by 3 bases and J by 5 bases. Here the CDR3 reads CASSWRVRDRGADNEQFF. Here the CDR3 DNA reads TGCGCCAGCAGCTGGCGAGTCCGGGACAGGGGGGCCGACAATGAGCAGTTCTTC.